Described below is a single TCR beta chain sequence and its context. The germline gives CDR1 MNHEY, CDR2 SVGEGT. V was pared by 5 bases and J by 0 bases, with 8 bases between. The CDR3 is 14 residues long. Here immunoSEQ multiplex PCR was the method, and the copy in TCRdb shows in-frame clones only, minus some. This repertoire shows approximately 250,000 clones, 80% to 90% found once; its top ten account for approximately 4%. The data were obtained in a study of blood T cell repertoires in COVID-19. Study context: Sample material is recorded as cDNA or gDNA derived from T cells, B-cell-depleted T cells, or PBMCs.

The sequence came from a man between 60 and 70 years old with acute or convalescent COVID-19. The chain is built from TRBV6-2 or TRBV6-3 and TRBJ1-5, with D maybe TRBD1 (5 bases). The specimen was peripheral blood. CDR3 residues: CASSRQHSNQPQHF. The CDR3 DNA reads as TGTGCCAGCAGTCGACAGCATAGCAATCAGCCCCAGCATTTT.